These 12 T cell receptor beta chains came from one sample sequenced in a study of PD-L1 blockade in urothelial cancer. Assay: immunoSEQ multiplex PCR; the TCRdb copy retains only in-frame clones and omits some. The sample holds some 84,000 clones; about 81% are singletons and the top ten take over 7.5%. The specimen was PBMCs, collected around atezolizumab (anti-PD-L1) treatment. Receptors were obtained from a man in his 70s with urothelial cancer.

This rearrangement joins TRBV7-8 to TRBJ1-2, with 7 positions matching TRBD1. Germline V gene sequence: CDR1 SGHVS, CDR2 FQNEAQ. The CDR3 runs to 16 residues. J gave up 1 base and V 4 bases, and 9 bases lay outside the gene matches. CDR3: CASSSDRVGVNYGYTF. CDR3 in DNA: TGTGCCAGCAGCTCCGACAGGGTGGGGGTTAACTATGGCTACACCTTC.

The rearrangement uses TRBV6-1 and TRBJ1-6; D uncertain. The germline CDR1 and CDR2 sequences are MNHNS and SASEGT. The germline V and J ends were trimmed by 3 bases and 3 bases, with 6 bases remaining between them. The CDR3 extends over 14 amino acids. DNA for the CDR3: TGTGCCAGCAGTGAGCGGGACTATAATTCACCCCTCCACTTT. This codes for CASSERDYNSPLHF.

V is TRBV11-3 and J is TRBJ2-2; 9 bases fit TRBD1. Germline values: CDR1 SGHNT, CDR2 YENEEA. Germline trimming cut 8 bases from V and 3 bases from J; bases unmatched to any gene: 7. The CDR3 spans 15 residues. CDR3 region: CASRAGQGHTGELFF. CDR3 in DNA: TGTGCCAGCCGAGCAGGACAGGGGCACACCGGGGAGCTGTTTTTT. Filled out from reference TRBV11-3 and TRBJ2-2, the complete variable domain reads EAGVVQSPRYKIIEKKQPVAFWCNPISGHNTLYWYLQNLGQGPELLIRYENEEAVDDSQLPKDRFSAERLKGVDSTLKIQPAELGDSAVYLCASRAGQGHTGELFFGEGSRLTVL.

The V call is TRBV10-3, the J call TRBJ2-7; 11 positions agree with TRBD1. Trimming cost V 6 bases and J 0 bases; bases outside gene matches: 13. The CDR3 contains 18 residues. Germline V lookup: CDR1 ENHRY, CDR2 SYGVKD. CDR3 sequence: CAIRPGQGGSGDSYEQYF. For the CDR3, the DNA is TGTGCCATCAGACCGGGACAGGGGGGGAGCGGGGACTCCTACGAGCAGTACTTC.

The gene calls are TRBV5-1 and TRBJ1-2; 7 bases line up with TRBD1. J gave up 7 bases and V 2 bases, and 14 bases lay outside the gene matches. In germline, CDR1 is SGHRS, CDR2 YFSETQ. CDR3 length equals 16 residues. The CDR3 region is CASSLFPDRDSVGYTF. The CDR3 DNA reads TGCGCCAGCAGCTTATTCCCCGACAGGGACTCGGTTGGCTACACCTTC.

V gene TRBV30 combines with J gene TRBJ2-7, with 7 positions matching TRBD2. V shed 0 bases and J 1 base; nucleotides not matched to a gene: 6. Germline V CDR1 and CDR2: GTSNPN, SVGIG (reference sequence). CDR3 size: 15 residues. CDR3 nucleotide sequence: TGTGCCTGGAGTGTAAAGCGGGACGTTTCCTACGAGCAGTACTTC. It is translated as CAWSVKRDVSYEQYF.

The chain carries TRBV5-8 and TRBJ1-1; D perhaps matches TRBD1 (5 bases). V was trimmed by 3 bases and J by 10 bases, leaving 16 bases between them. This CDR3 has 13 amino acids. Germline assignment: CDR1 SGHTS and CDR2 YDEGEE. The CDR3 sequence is CASSSTVSLVAFF. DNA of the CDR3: TGTGCCAGCAGCTCGACAGTGAGTTTGGTAGCTTTCTTT.

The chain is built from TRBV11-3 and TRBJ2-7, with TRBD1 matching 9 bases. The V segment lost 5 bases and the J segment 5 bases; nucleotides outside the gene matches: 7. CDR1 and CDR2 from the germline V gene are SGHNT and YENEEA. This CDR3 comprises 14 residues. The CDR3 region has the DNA TGTGCCAGCAGCAAGCGGACAGGGGTTCACGAGCAGTACTTC. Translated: CASSKRTGVHEQYF.

The CDR3 protein is CASSLVPGPNGYTF. The CDR3 nucleotides are TGTGCCAGCAGCTTGGTACCAGGGCCGAATGGCTACACCTTC. The chain couples TRBV5-5 to TRBJ1-2; the D gene is possibly TRBD1 (5 bases). The CDR3 has 14 residues. Germline CDR1 and CDR2: SGHKS and YYEKEE (reference sequence). The V and J ends lost 0 bases and 6 bases respectively, with 12 bases between them. Looking up the rest from reference TRBV5-5 and TRBJ1-2 gives the full variable domain: DAGVTQSPTHLIKTRGQQVTLRCSPISGHKSVSWYQQVLGQGPQFIFQYYEKEERGRGNFPDRFSARQFPNYSSELNVNALLLGDSALYLCASSLVPGPNGYTFGSGTRLTVV.

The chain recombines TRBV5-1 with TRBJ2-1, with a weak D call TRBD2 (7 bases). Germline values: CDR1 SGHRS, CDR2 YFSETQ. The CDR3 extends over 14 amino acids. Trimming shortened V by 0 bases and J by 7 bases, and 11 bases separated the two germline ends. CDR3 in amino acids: CASSLEGGGNEQFF. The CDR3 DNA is TGCGCCAGCAGCTTGGAGGGGGGGGGAAATGAGCAGTTCTTC.

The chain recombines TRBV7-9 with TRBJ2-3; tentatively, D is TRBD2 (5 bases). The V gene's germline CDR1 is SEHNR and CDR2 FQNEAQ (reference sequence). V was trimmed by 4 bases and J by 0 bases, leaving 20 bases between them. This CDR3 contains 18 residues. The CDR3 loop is CASSSTQVWRTSTDTQYF. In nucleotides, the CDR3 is TGTGCCAGCAGCTCCACCCAGGTGTGGAGGACCAGCACAGATACGCAGTATTTT.

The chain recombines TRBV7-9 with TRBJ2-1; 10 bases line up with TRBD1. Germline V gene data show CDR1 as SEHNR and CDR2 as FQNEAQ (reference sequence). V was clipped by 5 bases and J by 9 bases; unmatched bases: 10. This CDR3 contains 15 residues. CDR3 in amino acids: CASSIGQGDLSEQFF. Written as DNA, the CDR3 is TGTGCCAGCAGCATCGGACAGGGGGATCTGAGTGAGCAGTTCTTC.